Listed below are T cell receptor beta chains from one sample, sequenced in a study of blood T cell repertoires in COVID-19. Here immunoSEQ multiplex PCR was the method, and the copy in TCRdb shows in-frame clones only, minus some. The sample holds roughly 120,000 clones, 75% to 85% seen once. The specimen was peripheral blood. These TCRs come from a woman aged 80 or over with active or convalescent COVID-19. The CDR3 runs from the conserved cysteine through the conserved F or W. The D gene is left open where the match is weak. The size entry is marked missing in some rows and otherwise reads once, few, many or a size class.

>-|TRBV19|TRBD1|TRBJ2-7
TGTGCCAGTAGTATAGCCGGACAGGACTCCTACGAGCAGTACTTC
CASSIAGQDSYEQYF
>-|TRBV7-3|TRBD2|TRBJ2-3
TGTGCCAGCAGCAAATTAGCGGGAGCCGCAGATACGCAGTATTTT
CASSKLAGAADTQYF
>-|TRBV5-1|-|TRBJ2-1
TGCGCCAGCAGCTTGATGGGGCTCGGCGGGACCTACAATGAGCAGTTCTTC
CASSLMGLGGTYNEQFF
>-|TRBV4-2|-|TRBJ2-1
TGTGCCAGCAGCCCCCGGACTAACCCGAATGAGCAGTTCTTC
CASSPRTNPNEQFF
>few|TRBV9|TRBD2|TRBJ2-1
TGTGCCAGCAGCGTAGGGCCAGCGGGATCCTCCAATGAGCAGTTCTTC
CASSVGPAGSSNEQFF
>once|TRBV18|-|TRBJ2-7
TGTGCCAGCTCACCAAACAGGGCCAACTACGAGCAGTACTTC
CASSPNRANYEQYF
>-|TRBV2|-|TRBJ1-4
TGTGCCAGCAAGGGGAATACTAATGAAAAACTGTTTTTT
CASKGNTNEKLFF
>-|TRBV7-2|TRBD2|TRBJ2-1
TGTGCCAGCAGCTGGCTAGCGGGTGGTGAGCAGTTCTTC
CASSWLAGGEQFF
>once|TRBV5-1|-|TRBJ1-3
TGCGCCAGCAGCCAATTCAGGGGATCTGGAAACACCATATATTTT
CASSQFRGSGNTIYF
>-|TRBV11-2|-|TRBJ1-6
TGTGCCAGCAGCTTAGACAGGGTGGTTTCACCCCTCCACTTT
CASSLDRVVSPLHF
>-|TRBV5-4|TRBD2|TRBJ2-7
TGTGCCAGCAGCCAGGCTCAACTAGCGGGCCCCTACGAGCAGTACTTC
CASSQAQLAGPYEQYF
>once|TRBV7-8|TRBD1|TRBJ1-2
TGTGCCAGCAGCTTAGCGTGGGCAGGGGACAGAGTAGGGCCCTATGGCTACACCTTC
CASSLAWAGDRVGPYGYTF
>-|TRBV5-1|TRBD1|TRBJ2-1
TGCGCCAGCAGCCTTGGACAGGGGGCAAGTTACAATGAGCAGTTCTTC
CASSLGQGASYNEQFF
>once|TRBV18|TRBD2|TRBJ2-7
TGTGCCAGCTCACAAGGACTAGCGGAAATCTACGAGCAGTACTTC
CASSQGLAEIYEQYF
>once|TRBV10-2|TRBD1|TRBJ2-1
TGCGCCAGCAGTGAGCGGACAGGGGGCTCCTACAATGAGCAGTTCTTC
CASSERTGGSYNEQFF
>-|TRBV6-6|-|TRBJ1-4
TGTGCCAGCAGTTTACGACAGTTTAATGAAAAACTGTTTTTT
CASSLRQFNEKLFF
>-|TRBV20-1|TRBD2|TRBJ2-7
TGCAGTGCTAGTCTACTAGCGGGAGGTAGGCTCGAGCAGTACTTC
CSASLLAGGRLEQYF
>-|TRBV2|TRBD1|TRBJ1-6
TGTGCCAGCAGTGCGGGACAGACAAATTCACCCCTCCACTTT
CASSAGQTNSPLHF
>-|TRBV7-2|-|TRBJ2-7
TGTGCCAGCAGCTTAGCTGGTGCCCCTATATACTACGAGCAGTACTTC
CASSLAGAPIYYEQYF
>-|TRBV11-2|-|TRBJ2-3
TGTGCCAGCAACTCGGTCTTGGTAGATACGCAGTATTTT
CASNSVLVDTQYF
>-|TRBV18|-|TRBJ1-1
TGTGCCAGCTCTCCGAGGACAGCCGATGAAGCTTTCTTT
CASSPRTADEAFF
>-|TRBV6-1|TRBD2|TRBJ2-1
TGTGCCAGCAGTGAAGTAGTGGTTGGATTAGCGGGAGTGTACAATGAGCAGTTCTTC
CASSEVVVGLAGVYNEQFF
>-|TRBV7-8|TRBD2|TRBJ2-1
TGTGCCAGCAGTTATCTAGCGGCCACTGGGCAGTTCTTC
CASSYLAATGQFF